Following are 22 T cell receptor beta chains from one sample sequenced in a study of shared clonotypes between healthy human individuals. TCRdb keeps only in-frame clones here, not all; method: immunoSEQ multiplex PCR. Here the sample spans about 600,000 clones, 95% to 98% being singletons. The sample was naive CD4+ T cells sorted from blood. As for subset: CD45RA+ positively selected. Receptors were obtained from a woman in her thirties in good health.

The chain uses TRBV9 and TRBJ2-3, with D unclear. The ends were cut back, 0 bases at V and 5 bases at J, with 13 bases in the middle. The CDR3 has 15 residues. Germline lookup yields CDR1 SGDLS and CDR2 YYNGEE. The CDR3 region is CASSVAGRPGDTQYF. The DNA of the CDR3 is TGTGCCAGCAGCGTAGCTGGCAGGCCGGGAGATACGCAGTATTTT.

The V and J genes are TRBV5-4 and TRBJ2-5, with 9 bases aligning to TRBD2. Germline V gives CDR1 SGHNT, CDR2 YYREEE (reference sequence). With 3 bases clipped from V and 2 bases from J, the junction kept 11 bases outside the gene matches. The CDR3 totals 17 residues. CDR3 sequence: CASSSGGLAGTQETQYF. The CDR3 coding sequence is TGTGCCAGCAGCTCAGGTGGGCTAGCGGGGACACAAGAGACCCAGTACTTC. Complete variable domain (other parts from reference TRBV5-4 and TRBJ2-5): ETGVTQSPTHLIKTRGQQVTLRCSSQSGHNTVSWYQQALGQGPQFIFQYYREEENGRGNFPPRFSGLQFPNYSSELNVNALELDDSALYLCASSSGGLAGTQETQYFGPGTRLLVL.

Concerning this clone: The same CDR3 arises from other DNA sequences in this sample as well. The rearrangement joins TRBV5-1 to TRBJ1-2; D is undetermined. The germline V gene has CDR1 SGHRS and CDR2 YFSETQ. V was trimmed by 4 bases and J by 3 bases, leaving 7 bases between them. The CDR3 is 12 amino acids. CDR3 residues: CASSRGDYGYTF. In nucleotides, the CDR3 is TGCGCCAGCAGCCGGGGAGACTATGGCTACACCTTC.

This CDR3 reads CASSPPPSGELFF. Written as DNA, the CDR3 is TGTGCCAGCAGTCCACCCCCTTCCGGGGAGCTGTTTTTT. The chain is built from TRBV28 and TRBJ2-2; no clear D gene. Trimming shortened V by 5 bases and J by 6 bases, and 10 bases separated the two germline ends. CDR3 length: 13 amino acids. Per the germline V gene, CDR1 is MDHEN and CDR2 is SYDVKM.

This chain links TRBV5-1 with TRBJ2-2; D may be TRBD1 (5 bases). Per germline, CDR1 SGHRS and CDR2 YFSETQ. The V end was cut by 4 bases, the J end by 4 bases, with 11 bases between. This CDR3 has 14 amino acids. The CDR3 coding sequence is TGCGCCAGCAGCCACGGACACCCCACCGGGGAGCTGTTTTTT. This sequence encodes CASSHGHPTGELFF.

The chain couples TRBV15 to TRBJ1-1; TRBD1 is a possible D gene (6 bases). From germline, CDR1 is LNHNV and CDR2 YYDKDF (reference sequence). CDR3 length equals 13 residues. The germline V and J ends were trimmed by 8 bases and 1 base, with 11 bases remaining between them. This CDR3 is CATGKQGNTEAFF. The CDR3 bases are TGTGCCACCGGGAAACAGGGGAACACTGAAGCTTTCTTT.

CDR3: CASSWGEATDTQYF. The CDR3 DNA reads TGTGCCAGCAGCTGGGGGGAGGCCACAGATACGCAGTATTTT. The chain has TRBV28 and TRBJ2-3, with D tentatively TRBD2 (6 bases). V was trimmed by 6 bases and J by 2 bases, leaving 12 bases between them. The CDR3 extends over 14 amino acids. Per germline, CDR1 MDHEN and CDR2 SYDVKM.

This sequence joins TRBV29-1 and TRBJ2-7, with 7 bases aligning to TRBD1. J was trimmed by 6 bases and V by 4 bases; bases with no gene match: 12. CDR3 length: 14 residues. From germline, CDR1 is SQVTM and CDR2 ANQGSEA. The CDR3 DNA reads TGCAGCGTTGGGGGTAGACAGGGCGTTCCCGAGCAGTACTTC. It encodes CSVGGRQGVPEQYF.

The gene calls are TRBV5-1 and TRBJ2-2, with 8 nucleotides matching TRBD1. The CDR3 extends over 15 amino acids. The V gene's germline CDR1 is SGHRS and CDR2 YFSETQ. V was pared by 4 bases and J by 7 bases, with 9 bases of the junction left unmatched. As DNA, the CDR3 is TGCGCCAGCAGCCCGGACAGGGAATGGAGCGGGGAGCTGTTTTTT. This translates into CASSPDREWSGELFF.

This clone was recorded a few times. The chain links TRBV6-1 to TRBJ2-2, with D unresolved. CDR1 MNHNS and CDR2 SASEGT come from the germline V gene. The CDR3 covers 12 residues. V dropped 8 bases and J dropped 7 bases, with 11 bases sitting between them. The CDR3 is CASLARNGELFF. The CDR3, as DNA: TGTGCCAGCCTGGCGAGGAACGGGGAGCTGTTTTTT.

The chain joins TRBV6-5 to TRBJ2-3; possible D gene TRBD1, 6 bases. The CDR3 runs 14 residues. CDR1 MNHEY and CDR2 SVGAGI come from the germline V gene. V was pared by 6 bases and J by 4 bases, with 14 bases between. The chain's CDR3 is CASRAGVSADTQYF. CDR3 coding DNA: TGTGCCAGCAGAGCAGGGGTCTCCGCAGATACGCAGTATTTT.

The chain joins TRBV28 to TRBJ1-1; no clear D. The CDR3 consists of 10 residues. Deletions cut 10 bases from V and 11 bases from J, with 14 bases between. Germline loops: CDR1 MDHEN, CDR2 SYDVKM. CDR3: CATTQTHAFF. In DNA, the CDR3 is TGTGCCACTACACAAACACATGCTTTCTTT.

This chain joins TRBV5-4 and TRBJ1-1; perhaps TRBD1 as D (6 bases). Between the trimmed V and J ends, which lost 1 base and 0 bases, there was a span of 13 bases. Germline CDR1 SGHNT, CDR2 YYREEE (reference sequence). The CDR3 length is 16 residues. The CDR3 protein is CASSLMGGGLNTEAFF. The CDR3 DNA reads TGTGCCAGCAGCTTGATGGGGGGCGGCTTGAACACTGAAGCTTTCTTT.

This chain uses TRBV6-5 with TRBJ1-5, with 8 positions matching TRBD1. J was trimmed by 6 bases and V by 6 bases; bases with no gene match: 7. The germline V gene encodes CDR1 MNHEY and CDR2 SVGAGI. This CDR3 contains 14 residues. The CDR3 coding sequence is TGTGCCAGCAGAAGAGGGACAGGAGGTCAGCCCCAGCATTTT. Translation: CASRRGTGGQPQHF.

The chain employs TRBV7-8 and TRBJ1-2; D is ambiguous. The germline V and J ends were trimmed by 6 bases and 8 bases, with 16 bases remaining between them. In germline, CDR1 is SGHVS, CDR2 FQNEAQ. This CDR3 is built from 13 residues. The CDR3: CASSPTPVIGYTF. The DNA of the CDR3 is TGTGCCAGCAGTCCGACCCCGGTGATCGGCTACACCTTC.

The V gene is TRBV28, the J gene TRBJ1-3; 10 bases line up with TRBD1. The V segment lost 5 bases and the J segment 3 bases; nucleotides outside the gene matches: 4. The CDR3 spans 15 residues. CDR1 MDHEN and CDR2 SYDVKM come from the germline V gene. Written as DNA, the CDR3 is TGTGCCAGCAGTCTGACAGGGGGCCATGGAAACACCATATATTTT. Residues: CASSLTGGHGNTIYF.

The genes are TRBV5-1 and TRBJ2-1; possibly TRBD2 for D (5 bases). Germline V gene data show CDR1 as SGHRS and CDR2 as YFSETQ. Deletions cut 4 bases from V and 4 bases from J, with 12 bases between. This CDR3 spans 14 amino acids. CDR3 in amino acids: CASSRGERYNEQFF. CDR3 DNA: TGCGCCAGCAGCCGGGGAGAGAGATACAATGAGCAGTTCTTC.

The chain is built from TRBV5-1 and TRBJ2-1; D may be TRBD1 (7 bases). Germline V gene sequence: CDR1 SGHRS, CDR2 YFSETQ. V was cut by 2 bases and J by 3 bases, with 18 bases left in between. The CDR3 is 17 residues long. CDR3 coding DNA: TGCGCCAGCAGCTTAGTTCCAGGGGGGTCGGACTACAATGAGCAGTTCTTC. It is translated as CASSLVPGGSDYNEQFF.

The chain is built from TRBV27 and TRBJ1-1, with TRBD1 matching 8 bases. After removal of 6 bases from V and 2 bases from J, the junction contained 8 bases not matched to a gene. The CDR3 is 15 residues long. Germline V gene lookup returns CDR1 MNHEY and CDR2 SMNVEV (reference sequence). The chain's CDR3 is CASSRGTGGNTEAFF. The CDR3 nucleotides are TGTGCCAGCAGCCGGGGGACAGGAGGTAACACTGAAGCTTTCTTT.

This chain links TRBV29-1 with TRBJ2-7, with 7 positions matching TRBD1. The CDR3 length is 13 residues. CDR1 is SQVTM and CDR2 is ANQGSEA in the germline V gene. Trimming took 5 bases from V and 6 from J; bases not matched to a gene: 10. The DNA of the CDR3 is TGCAGCGTTTGCAACAGGGGTGGGAGCGAGCAGTACTTC. Residues: CSVCNRGGSEQYF.

This rearrangement joins TRBV11-3 to TRBJ2-3; 7 positions match TRBD2. The junction had 5 bases not matched to a gene; V was cut back by 0 bases and J by 5 bases. Germline V gene data show CDR1 as SGHNT and CDR2 as YENEEA. The CDR3 totals 15 residues. CDR3 in amino acids: CASSLDWGGIDTQYF. The CDR3 DNA follows: TGTGCCAGCAGCTTAGATTGGGGGGGAATAGATACGCAGTATTTT.

The chain recombines TRBV19 with TRBJ1-4; maybe TRBD1 (6 bases). Trimming left V 7 bases short and J 1 base short, with 16 bases between. CDR1 and CDR2 (germline): LNHDA, SQIVND (reference sequence). CDR3 size: 16 residues. This chain's CDR3 is CASTPPGGGTNEKLFF. The CDR3 DNA reads as TGTGCCAGTACTCCACCCGGGGGCGGAACTAATGAAAAACTGTTTTTT.